This T cell receptor beta chain comes out of a study of blood T cell repertoires in COVID-19 (TCRdb year 2020). Notes on the research overall: Samples from collaborators originated in the United States, Italy and Spain and spanned both the acute and convalescent phases of COVID-19. The prospective study material was composed of cDNA or gDNA derived from T cells, B-cell-depleted T cells, or PBMCs. The dataset comprised deeply sampled blood TCRbeta repertoires from subjects exposed to, actively infected with, or recovered from COVID-19. The repertoires were released in a freely available public database intended as a resource for research on the immune response to SARS-CoV-2. Samples were obtained from the ongoing ImmuneRACE study (first 160 participants) and from about 1,300 subjects provided by 6 global collaborators. The sample metadata nearly always contained a de-identified subject ID, COVID-19 status, age in years and sex. Where available, HLA class I and class II types were taken from metadata supplied by the sample provider and were not determined by assay-based typing.

On this clone: Its antigen is unknown. It has no much larger one-base neighbor in the sample; base qualities were not kept.

TCRbeta CDR3 regions were amplified from genomic DNA by means of the immunoSEQ Assay, a bias-controlled multiplex PCR. Per the authors' processing: Nucleated cell counts per sample were estimated from amplification of reference gene primers within the assay. To quantify the absolute abundance of each unique TCRbeta CDR3 rearrangement, sequence reads were collapsed and filtered. Productive Simpson clonality was computed per sample as the square root of Simpson's diversity index over productive rearrangements. Not all clones reach the TCRdb copy of this immuneACCESS table, which keeps in-frame sequences only. Checked studies attribute under half of the gap to unresolved V genes and leave the rest unexplained. V and J calls plus clone size are reproduced from that table; the DNA served to infer D and trimming. Within this sample are about 170,000 clones, with 84% of them counted one time only. Roughly 2.5% of the sample is held by the ten biggest clonotypes.

One collaborating source in Seattle enrolled patients during active infection and followed them longitudinally through the course of disease. Whole blood was collected in K2EDTA tubes by collaborating institutions according to the institutions' own protocols. For TCRbeta analysis, collaborators shipped samples as frozen whole blood, isolated PBMCs, or DNA extracted from either of those sample types. Here is what the overall study found, with its caveats: The amount of clinical and demographic metadata varied by source and participant and was provided uncurated.

Its CDR3 holds 15 amino acids, cysteine through phenylalanine. Only the CDR3 region is kept as DNA, spanning 45 bases read in frame from base 1. For CDR1 and CDR2, the germline V gene (reference sequence) lists LNHDA and SQIVND. From V the trimming removes 3 bases and from J it removes 6 bases, while the gene matches leave 7 bases of the junction unaccounted for. The sequence joins TRBV19 to TRBJ2-1; the central 8 bases match TRBD2. The sequence was collected from a woman older than 75 with COVID-19, enrolled during active disease. The sequencing sample was made of peripheral blood. The CDR3 here reads CASSMRGETGNEQFF. The DNA sequence reads TGTGCCAGTAGTATGCGGGGGGAAACTGGCAATGAGCAGTTCTTC.